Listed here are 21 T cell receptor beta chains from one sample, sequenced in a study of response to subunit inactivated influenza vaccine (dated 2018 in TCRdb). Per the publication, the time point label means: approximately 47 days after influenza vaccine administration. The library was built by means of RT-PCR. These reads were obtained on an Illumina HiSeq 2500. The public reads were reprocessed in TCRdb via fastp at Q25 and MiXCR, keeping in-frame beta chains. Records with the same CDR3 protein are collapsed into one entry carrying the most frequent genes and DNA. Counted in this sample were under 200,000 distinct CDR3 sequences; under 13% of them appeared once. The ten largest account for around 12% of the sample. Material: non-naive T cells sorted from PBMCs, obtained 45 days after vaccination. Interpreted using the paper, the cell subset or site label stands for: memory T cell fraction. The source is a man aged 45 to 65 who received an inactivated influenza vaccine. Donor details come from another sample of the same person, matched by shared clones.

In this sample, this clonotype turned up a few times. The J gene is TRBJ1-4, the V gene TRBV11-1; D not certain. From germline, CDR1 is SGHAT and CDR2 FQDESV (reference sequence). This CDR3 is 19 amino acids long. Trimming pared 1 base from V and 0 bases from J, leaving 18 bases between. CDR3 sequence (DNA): TGTGCCAGCAGCTTAGTCGGTCATTGGCGGGCTGCAACTAATGAAAAACTGTTTTTT. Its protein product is CASSLVGHWRAATNEKLFF.

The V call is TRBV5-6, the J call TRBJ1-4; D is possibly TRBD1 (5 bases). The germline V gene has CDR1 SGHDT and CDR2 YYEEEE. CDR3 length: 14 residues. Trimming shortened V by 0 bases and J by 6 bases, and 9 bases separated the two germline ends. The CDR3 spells CASSLAGGYEKLFF. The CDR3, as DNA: TGTGCCAGCAGCTTGGCCGGGGGATATGAAAAACTGTTTTTT.

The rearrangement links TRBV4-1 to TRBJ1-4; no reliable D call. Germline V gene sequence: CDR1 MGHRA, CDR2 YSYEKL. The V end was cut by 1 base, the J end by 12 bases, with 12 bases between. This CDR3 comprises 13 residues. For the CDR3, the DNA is TGCGCCAGCAGCCAAGGGACCTATTCGGAACTGTTTTTT. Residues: CASSQGTYSELFF.

CDR3 protein: CASSQGHSSYNEQFF. CDR3 DNA: TGCGCCAGCAGCCAAGGGCACAGCTCCTACAATGAGCAGTTCTTC. The V gene is TRBV4-1, the J gene TRBJ2-1; unclear D gene. The germline V and J ends were trimmed by 1 base and 0 bases, with 7 bases remaining between them. Germline V gene lookup returns CDR1 MGHRA and CDR2 YSYEKL. The CDR3 contains 15 residues.

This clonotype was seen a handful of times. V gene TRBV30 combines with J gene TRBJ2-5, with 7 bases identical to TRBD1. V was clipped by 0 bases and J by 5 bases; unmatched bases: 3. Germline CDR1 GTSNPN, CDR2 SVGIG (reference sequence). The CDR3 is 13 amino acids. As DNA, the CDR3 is TGTGCCTGGAGTGTAAACAGGGGCGAGACCCAGTACTTC. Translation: CAWSVNRGETQYF.

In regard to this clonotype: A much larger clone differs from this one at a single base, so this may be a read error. The CDR3 protein is CSASSFTSGRHQETQYF. As DNA, the CDR3 is TGCAGTGCTAGCTCATTTACTAGCGGGAGGCACCAAGAGACCCAGTACTTC. The chain joins TRBV20-1 to TRBJ2-5, with 12 bases fitting TRBD2. Germline trimming cut 3 bases from V and 0 bases from J; bases unmatched to any gene: 8. There are 17 residues in the CDR3. Germline V lookup: CDR1 DFQATT, CDR2 SNEGSKA (reference sequence).

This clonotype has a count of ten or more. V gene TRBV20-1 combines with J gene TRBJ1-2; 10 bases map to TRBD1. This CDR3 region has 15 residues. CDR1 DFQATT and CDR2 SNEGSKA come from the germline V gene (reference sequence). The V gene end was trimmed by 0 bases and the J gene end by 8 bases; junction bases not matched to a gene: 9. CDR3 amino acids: CSARDHRQGAGGYTF. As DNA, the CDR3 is TGCAGTGCTAGAGATCACCGACAGGGGGCGGGAGGCTACACCTTC.

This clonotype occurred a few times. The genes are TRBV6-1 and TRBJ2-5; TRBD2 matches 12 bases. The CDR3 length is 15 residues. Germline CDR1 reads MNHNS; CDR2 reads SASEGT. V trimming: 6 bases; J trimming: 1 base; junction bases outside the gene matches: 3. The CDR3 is CASRWTSGAQETQYF. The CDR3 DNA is TGTGCCAGCAGGTGGACTAGCGGGGCCCAAGAGACCCAGTACTTC.

The DNA of the CDR3 is TGTGCCACCGACCGGGACAGGAACACTGAAGCTTTCTTT. Encoded protein: CATDRDRNTEAFF. The chain links TRBV7-9 to TRBJ1-1, with 7 bases matching TRBD1. The J segment lost 1 base and the V segment lost 10 bases, leaving 6 bases of the junction unmatched. The CDR3 is 13 residues long. Germline V lookup: CDR1 SEHNR, CDR2 FQNEAQ (reference sequence).

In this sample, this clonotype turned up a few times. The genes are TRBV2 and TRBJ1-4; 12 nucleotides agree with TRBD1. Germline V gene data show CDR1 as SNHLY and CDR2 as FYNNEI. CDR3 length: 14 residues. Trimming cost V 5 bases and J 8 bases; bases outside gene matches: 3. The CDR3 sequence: CASSWDRGREKLFF. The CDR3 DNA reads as TGTGCCAGCAGTTGGGACAGGGGGCGCGAAAAACTGTTTTTT.

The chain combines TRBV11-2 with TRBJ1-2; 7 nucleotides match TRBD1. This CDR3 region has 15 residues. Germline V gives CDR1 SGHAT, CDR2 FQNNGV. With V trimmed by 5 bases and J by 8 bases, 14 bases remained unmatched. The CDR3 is CASSLNDRELFGYTF. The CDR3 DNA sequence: TGTGCCAGCAGCCTAAACGACAGGGAACTATTCGGCTACACCTTC.

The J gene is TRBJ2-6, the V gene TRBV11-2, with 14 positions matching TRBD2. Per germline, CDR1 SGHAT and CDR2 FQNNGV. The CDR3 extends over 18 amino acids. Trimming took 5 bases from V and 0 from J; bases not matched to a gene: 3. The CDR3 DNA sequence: TGTGCCAGCAGCCGGACTAGCGGGGGGCCCTCTGGGGCCAACGTCCTGACTTTC. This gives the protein CASSRTSGGPSGANVLTF.

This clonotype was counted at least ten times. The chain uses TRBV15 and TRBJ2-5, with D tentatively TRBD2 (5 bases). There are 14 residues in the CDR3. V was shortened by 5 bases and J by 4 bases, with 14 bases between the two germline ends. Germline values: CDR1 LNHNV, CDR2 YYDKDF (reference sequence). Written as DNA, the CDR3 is TGTGCCACCAGCCTTCGGGGTGGGTCAGAGACCCAGTACTTC. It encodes CATSLRGGSETQYF.

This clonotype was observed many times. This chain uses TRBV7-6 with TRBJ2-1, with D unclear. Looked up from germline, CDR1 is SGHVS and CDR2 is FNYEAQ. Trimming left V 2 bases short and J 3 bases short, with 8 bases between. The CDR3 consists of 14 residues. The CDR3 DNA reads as TGTGCCAGCAGCTTATCCTCGCACTACAATGAGCAGTTCTTC. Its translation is CASSLSSHYNEQFF.

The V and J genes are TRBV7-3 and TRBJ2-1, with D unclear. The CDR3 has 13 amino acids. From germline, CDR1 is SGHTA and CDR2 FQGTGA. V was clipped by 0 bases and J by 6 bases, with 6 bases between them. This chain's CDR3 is CASSLTYLNEQFF. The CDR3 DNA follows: TGTGCCAGCAGCTTAACCTATCTCAATGAGCAGTTCTTC. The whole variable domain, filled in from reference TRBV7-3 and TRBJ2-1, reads GAGVSQTPSNKVTEKGKYVELRCDPISGHTALYWYRQSLGQGPEFLIYFQGTGAADDSGLPNDRFFAVRPEGSVSTLKIQRTERGDSAVYLCASSLTYLNEQFFGPGTRLTVL.

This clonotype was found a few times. Here the CDR3 reads CASSFADGYEQYF. Here the CDR3 DNA reads TGTGCCAGCAGCTTCGCCGACGGCTACGAGCAGTACTTC. The rearrangement joins TRBV7-2 to TRBJ2-7; no clear D gene. The length of the CDR3 is 13 residues. Trimming removed 3 bases from V and 3 bases from J, with 9 bases in between. Germline CDR1 and CDR2: SGHTA and FQGNSA.

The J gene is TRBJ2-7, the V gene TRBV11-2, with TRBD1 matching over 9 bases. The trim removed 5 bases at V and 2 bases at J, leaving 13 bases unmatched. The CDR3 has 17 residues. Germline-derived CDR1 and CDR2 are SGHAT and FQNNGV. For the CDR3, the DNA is TGTGCCAGCAGCCCAAGGGAGGGAACAGGGGGCGCCTACGAGCAGTACTTC. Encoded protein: CASSPREGTGGAYEQYF.

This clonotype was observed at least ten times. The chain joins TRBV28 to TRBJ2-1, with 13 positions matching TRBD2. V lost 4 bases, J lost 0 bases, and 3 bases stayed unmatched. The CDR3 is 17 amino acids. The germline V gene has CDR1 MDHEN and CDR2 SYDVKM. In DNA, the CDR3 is TGTGCCAGCAGTTCGACTAGCGGGAGGAGCTCCTACAATGAGCAGTTCTTC. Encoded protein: CASSSTSGRSSYNEQFF.

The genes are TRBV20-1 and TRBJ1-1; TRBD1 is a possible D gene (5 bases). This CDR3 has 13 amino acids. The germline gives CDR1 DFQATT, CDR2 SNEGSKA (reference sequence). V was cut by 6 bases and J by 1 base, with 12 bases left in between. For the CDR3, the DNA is TGCAGTGCCACCAGGGAGTCGAACACTGAAGCTTTCTTT. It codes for CSATRESNTEAFF.

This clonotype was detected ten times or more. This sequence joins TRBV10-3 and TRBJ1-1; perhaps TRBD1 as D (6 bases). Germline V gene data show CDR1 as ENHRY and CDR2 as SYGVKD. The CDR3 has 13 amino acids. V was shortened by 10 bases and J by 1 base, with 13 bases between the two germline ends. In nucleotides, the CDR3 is TGTGCCAGTAAGACAGGACCGAACACTGAAGCTTTCTTT. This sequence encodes CASKTGPNTEAFF.

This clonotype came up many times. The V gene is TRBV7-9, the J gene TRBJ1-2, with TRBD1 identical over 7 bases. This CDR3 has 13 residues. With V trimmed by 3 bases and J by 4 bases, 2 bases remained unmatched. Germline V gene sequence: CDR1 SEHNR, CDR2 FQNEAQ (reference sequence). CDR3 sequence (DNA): TGTGCCAGCAGCTTTGCAGGGGGCTATGGCTACACCTTC. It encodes CASSFAGGYGYTF.